The entry below gives a single T cell receptor (beta chain) sequence along with its context. Its specificity is not known. This specimen comes from a study of vaccination effects on CD4 cells after COVID-19. With V trimmed by 5 bases and J by 0 bases, 13 bases remained unmatched. Per germline, CDR1 SEHNR and CDR2 FQNEAQ (reference sequence). The CDR3 length is 18 residues. Repertoires were generated with immunoSEQ multiplex PCR, while TCRdb's copy carries only in-frame clones and drops some. The sample consists of some 27,000 clones, 65% of them appearing once. Subsequent to a culture period of more than 8 days, CD4+ T cells were isolated.

The sequence derives from a human donor who received a COVID-19 vaccine. The chain links TRBV7-9 to TRBJ2-7; 10 bases match TRBD2. The material sequenced was CD4+ T cells from PBMCs cultured without peptide, taken before COVID-19 vaccination. For the CDR3, the DNA is TGTGCCAGCAGCCGAAATCAGATGTTAGCGGGGGGCTCCTACGAGCAGTACTTC. Translating gives CASSRNQMLAGGSYEQYF.